This entry lists 30 T cell receptor beta chains sequenced from one sample in a study. Tregs were sorted as CD4+CD25+CD127-/low cells. A single record per CDR3 protein comes from TCRdb applying MiXCR to the 5' RACE reads. The table lists tens of thousands of distinct CDR3 sequences, roughly 27% of them singletons, with about 2.2% in the top ten. Material for sequencing was tumor-infiltrating Tregs sorted from the breast tumor. The origin of the receptors is a female donor with breast cancer.

In its sample, this clonotype ranks as medium-sized (0.01 to 0.1%). The V call is TRBV10-3, the J call TRBJ1-5, with 7 bases fitting TRBD1. Germline CDR1 and CDR2: ENHRY and SYGVKD. The V segment lost 6 bases and the J segment 2 bases; nucleotides outside the gene matches: 4. This CDR3 is 14 amino acids long. In nucleotides, the CDR3 is TGTGCCATCAGGGGGGACAGTGGCAATCAGCCCCAGCATTTT. It translates to CAIRGDSGNQPQHF.

The CDR3 bases are TGTGCCAGCACCCCCGGAGGCTTAGCCTACGAGCAGTACTTC. Encoded protein: CASTPGGLAYEQYF. The V and J genes are TRBV7-9 and TRBJ2-7; TRBD2 is a possible D gene (5 bases). The CDR3 length is 14 residues. Germline CDR1 reads SEHNR; CDR2 reads FQNEAQ (reference sequence). V lost 7 bases to trimming and J lost 2 bases, with 15 bases between them.

This clonotype was seen repeatedly, ten times or more. The V and J genes are TRBV4-1 and TRBJ2-1, with a weak D call TRBD2 (5 bases). CDR3 length: 16 residues. V was shortened by 4 bases and J by 7 bases, with 20 bases between the two germline ends. Germline CDR1 and CDR2: MGHRA and YSYEKL. The CDR3 DNA sequence: TGCGCCAGCAGCCTCACCCGGGCTAGCAGTGGGAATGAGCAGTTCTTC. As protein: CASSLTRASSGNEQFF.

This clonotype appeared many times. The chain carries TRBV4-1 and TRBJ1-5, with D unresolved. V lost 1 base and J lost 4, with 11 bases in between. Germline CDR1 MGHRA, CDR2 YSYEKL. CDR3 size: 15 residues. Here the CDR3 DNA reads TGCGCCAGCAGCCAAGGGTGGCAGGAAAATCAGCCCCAGCATTTT. This encodes CASSQGWQENQPQHF.

This clonotype was detected a few times. One end of the junction fails to match germline, which may point to a read error. V and J are TRBV5-1 and TRBJ1-1, with D unclear. Germline CDR1 is SGHRS and CDR2 is YFSETQ. The length of the CDR3 is 12 residues. The DNA for the CDR3 is TGCGCCAGCAGTCCTGACGGGAACACTGAAGCTTTT. The encoded protein is CASSPDGNTEAF. Full variable domain (outside the CDR3, taken from reference TRBV5-1 and TRBJ1-1): KAGVTQTPRYLIKTRGQQVTLSCSPISGHRSVSWYQQTPGQGLQFLFEYFSETQRNKGNFPGRFSGRQFSNSRSEMNVSTLELGDSALYLCASSPDGNTEAFGQGTRLTVV.

J is TRBJ2-7 and V is TRBV30; 9 positions match TRBD1. The CDR3 loop spans 17 amino acids. The junction had 13 bases not matched to a gene; V was cut back by 1 base and J by 3 bases. Germline V CDR1 and CDR2: GTSNPN, SVGIG (reference sequence). The CDR3: CAWSAIFGTGSFYEQYF. For the CDR3, the DNA is TGTGCCTGGAGTGCTATCTTCGGGACAGGGTCATTCTACGAGCAGTACTTC.

The chain employs TRBV29-1 and TRBJ2-1; 7 nucleotides align to TRBD2. The length of the CDR3 is 13 residues. In germline, CDR1 is SQVTM, CDR2 ANQGSEA. V shed 5 bases, J shed 3 bases, and the junction held 4 bases outside the gene matches. The DNA for the CDR3 is TGCAGCGTTCGACTAGCAGTCTACAATGAGCAGTTCTTC. This encodes CSVRLAVYNEQFF.

This clonotype appeared a few times. The rearrangement joins TRBV19 to TRBJ2-2; 9 positions match TRBD2. Germline V gene data show CDR1 as LNHDA and CDR2 as SQIVND (reference sequence). J lost 6 bases, V lost 10 bases, and 9 bases had no gene match. This CDR3 region has 14 residues. This CDR3 is CATRGGRGAGELFF. Here the CDR3 DNA reads TGTGCCACAAGGGGCGGGAGGGGTGCCGGGGAGCTGTTTTTT.

Turning to this clonotype: A much bigger clone sits one base away, suggesting this may be a read error. The J gene is TRBJ2-1, the V gene TRBV6-6; 8 positions match TRBD2. CDR3 length: 15 amino acids. V lost 4 bases and J lost 6; bases outside the gene matches: 8. Germline CDR1 is MNHNY and CDR2 is SVGAGI (reference sequence). The CDR3 is CASSSTRGRLNEQFF. CDR3 DNA: TGTGCCAGCAGTTCGACTCGCGGGAGGCTCAATGAGCAGTTCTTC.

This clonotype was counted between two and nine times. This may come from a read error, since a much larger clone is one base off. The chain employs TRBV23-1 and TRBJ2-1; 9 bases align to TRBD1. TRBV23-1 is an ORF, with its function uncertain. This CDR3 is 15 amino acids long. The CDR3: CASSRQGGSYNEQFF. Here the CDR3 DNA reads TGTGCCAGCAGCCGACAGGGGGGCTCCTACAATGAGCAGTTCTTC.

The chain couples TRBV6-1 to TRBJ1-5, with D perhaps TRBD1 (6 bases). Trimming left V 7 bases short and J 4 bases short, with 14 bases between. Germline loops: CDR1 MNHNS, CDR2 SASEGT. The CDR3 loop spans 14 amino acids. Written as DNA, the CDR3 is TGTGCCAGCACCATCACAGGGAGTAATCAGCCCCAGCATTTT. This sequence encodes CASTITGSNQPQHF.

This clonotype was counted ten times or more. CDR3 protein: CASSQDNEQFF. Written as DNA, the CDR3 is TGTGCCAGCAGCCAGGACAATGAGCAGTTCTTC. V gene TRBV9 combines with J gene TRBJ2-1, with D uncertain. V was shortened by 4 bases and J by 5 bases, with 4 bases between the two germline ends. This CDR3 is built from 11 residues. Germline V CDR1 and CDR2: SGDLS, YYNGEE.

The CDR3: CASSYGGTTYEQYF. The CDR3 DNA is TGTGCCAGCAGTTACGGGGGGACGACCTACGAGCAGTACTTC. The V call is TRBV6-6, the J call TRBJ2-7; D may be TRBD2 (6 bases). The CDR3 sequence is 14 residues long. Germline V gene sequence: CDR1 MNHNY, CDR2 SVGAGI (reference sequence). Deletions cut 2 bases from V and 2 bases from J, with 10 bases between.

This clonotype occurred many times. CDR3 region: CASSLLTGGYTF. The CDR3 bases are TGTGCCAGCAGCCTCCTGACGGGTGGCTACACCTTC. The V call is TRBV7-2, the J call TRBJ1-2, with no clear D. The CDR3 runs 12 residues. V shed 5 bases and J shed 7 bases, with 11 bases lying between them. Germline CDR1 and CDR2: SGHTA and FQGNSA.

In its sample, this clonotype was seen a few times. The chain joins TRBV7-9 to TRBJ2-3; 8 positions match TRBD2. Unmatched junction bases numbered 15, after V lost 4 bases and J lost 6 bases. Looked up from germline, CDR1 is SEHNR and CDR2 is FQNEAQ (reference sequence). The CDR3 extends over 17 amino acids. The CDR3 reads CASSSARTSGGRDTQYF. CDR3 sequence (DNA): TGTGCCAGCAGCTCGGCCCGAACTAGCGGAGGACGGGATACGCAGTATTTT. Supplemented by reference TRBV7-9 and TRBJ2-3, the full variable domain reads DTGVSQNPRHKITKRGQNVTFRCDPISEHNRLYWYRQTLGQGPEFLTYFQNEAQLEKSRLLSDRFSAERPKGSFSTLEIQRTEQGDSAMYLCASSSARTSGGRDTQYFGPGTRLTVL.

Concerning this clonotype: An end of the junction does not agree with germline; a read error may underlie this. This sequence joins TRBV6-5 and TRBJ1-5; D call uncertain. The CDR3 runs to 16 residues. Germline CDR1 reads MNHEY; CDR2 reads SVGAGI. The CDR3 loop is CASSEARGRRNQPQHF. CDR3 in DNA: TGTGCCAGCAGTGAAGCTAGAGGGAGAAGGAATCAGCCCCAGCACTTT.

This clonotype was picked up many times. V and J are TRBV20-1 and TRBJ1-5; D remains unclear. Trimming shortened V by 6 bases and J by 8 bases, and 14 bases separated the two germline ends. CDR1 is DFQATT and CDR2 is SNEGSKA in the germline V gene (reference sequence). The CDR3 length is 12 residues. The CDR3 is CSASGLGKPQHF. CDR3 DNA: TGCAGTGCCTCGGGCCTGGGGAAGCCCCAGCATTTT.

V is TRBV5-1 and J is TRBJ1-1; D possibly corresponds to TRBD1 (6 bases). CDR1 is SGHRS and CDR2 is YFSETQ in the germline V gene. V was shortened by 5 bases and J by 0 bases, with 17 bases between the two germline ends. This CDR3 comprises 16 residues. The CDR3, as DNA: TGCGCCAGCAGGGACAGACCTACTAGAATGAACACTGAAGCTTTCTTT. It is translated as CASRDRPTRMNTEAFF.

In this sample, this clonotype turned up many times. V usage is TRBV12-3 or TRBV12-4 and J usage is TRBJ1-1, with 8 bases fitting TRBD1. The V gene end was trimmed by 5 bases and the J gene end by 4 bases; junction bases not matched to a gene: 12. This CDR3 region has 16 residues. DNA of the CDR3: TGTGCCAGCAGTCCTGGGCGGTCAGGGGGCCTCACTGAAGCTTTCTTT. As protein: CASSPGRSGGLTEAFF.

This clonotype has a count of ten or more. The chain recombines TRBV7-8 with TRBJ2-1; TRBD2 aligns across 8 bases. CDR1 is SGHVS, CDR2 FQNEAQ, per germline. The CDR3 contains 15 residues. J lost 7 bases, V lost 4 bases, and 9 bases had no gene match. CDR3 sequence: CASSSPVAGGNEQFF. CDR3 nucleotides: TGTGCCAGCAGCTCCCCTGTTGCGGGAGGAAATGAGCAGTTCTTC.

This chain connects TRBV7-2 to TRBJ1-4, with unresolved D. The germline V and J ends were trimmed by 2 bases and 8 bases, with 6 bases remaining between them. Germline V gives CDR1 SGHTA, CDR2 FQGNSA. This CDR3 comprises 12 residues. The CDR3 loop reads CASSLHREKLFF. The DNA of the CDR3 is TGTGCCAGCAGCTTACATCGCGAAAAACTGTTTTTT.

This clonotype was counted at least ten times. The genes are TRBV2 and TRBJ1-1; D is undetermined. The CDR3 has 16 residues. The V and J ends lost 0 bases and 0 bases respectively, with 11 bases between them. Per germline, CDR1 SNHLY and CDR2 FYNNEI. The CDR3 region has the DNA TGTGCCAGCAGTGAAGCGCGTGGCAACGTGAACACTGAAGCTTTCTTT. Translating gives CASSEARGNVNTEAFF.

CDR3 region: CSGWGDRDGTEQFF. The CDR3, as DNA: TGCAGCGGATGGGGGGACAGGGATGGTACTGAGCAGTTCTTC. The chain recombines TRBV29-1 with TRBJ2-1, with 9 nucleotides matching TRBD1. CDR1 and CDR2 from the germline V gene are SQVTM and ANQGSEA. The CDR3 runs to 14 residues. After removal of 7 bases from V and 9 bases from J, the junction contained 13 bases not matched to a gene.

On this clonotype: This may be a read error, as it is one base from a much larger clone. The gene calls are TRBV9 and TRBJ2-7; 9 positions match TRBD2. In germline, CDR1 is SGDLS, CDR2 YYNGEE. V shed 0 bases, J shed 4 bases, and the junction held 8 bases outside the gene matches. This CDR3 contains 16 residues. In DNA form, the CDR3 reads TGTGCCAGCAGCGTAGCCAGCGGGAGGACGAGTTACGAGCAGTACTTC. This codes for CASSVASGRTSYEQYF.

This clonotype is medium-sized (0.01 to 0.1%). V gene TRBV6-5 combines with J gene TRBJ2-1; a possible D gene is TRBD2 (6 bases). CDR1 MNHEY and CDR2 SVGAGI come from the germline V gene. With 0 bases removed from V and 6 bases from J, the gap between germline ends came to 12 bases. The CDR3 sequence is 15 residues long. As DNA, the CDR3 is TGTGCCAGCAGTTACTCCCGGACTAACACCAATGAGCAGTTCTTC. This sequence encodes CASSYSRTNTNEQFF.

This clonotype showed up many times. The chain recombines TRBV27 with TRBJ2-7; the D gene is possibly TRBD2 (5 bases). This CDR3 has 14 amino acids. V was cut by 5 bases and J by 4 bases, with 15 bases left in between. In germline, CDR1 is MNHEY, CDR2 SMNVEV (reference sequence). The CDR3 spells CASSPRDTRYEQYF. In DNA, the CDR3 is TGTGCCAGCAGTCCCCGCGATACTAGGTACGAGCAGTACTTC.

CDR3: CASSLSGNEAFF. The DNA for the CDR3 is TGTGCCAGCAGCTTGTCCGGAAATGAAGCTTTCTTT. The chain combines TRBV7-9 with TRBJ1-1; D call uncertain. Germline lookup yields CDR1 SEHNR and CDR2 FQNEAQ (reference sequence). Deletions cut 3 bases from V and 7 bases from J, with 9 bases between. This CDR3 spans 12 amino acids.

V is TRBV20-1 and J is TRBJ2-7; TRBD2 matches at 8 bases. Germline V CDR1 and CDR2: DFQATT, SNEGSKA (reference sequence). V lost 0 bases, J lost 6 bases, and 10 bases stayed unmatched. This CDR3 contains 15 residues. CDR3 sequence reads: CSARDRGGRSPEQYF. CDR3 coding DNA: TGCAGTGCTAGAGATAGGGGCGGGAGGTCCCCCGAGCAGTACTTC.

To note about this clonotype: This may stem from a read error, because a much larger clone lies one nucleotide away. This chain connects TRBV6-1 to TRBJ2-7; possible D gene TRBD1, 6 bases. The CDR3 length is 15 residues. With 2 bases removed from V and 3 bases from J, the gap between germline ends came to 14 bases. Germline V gives CDR1 MNHNS, CDR2 SASEGT. The CDR3 bases are TGTGCCAGCAGTGAATGGGCCAGGGGCGGCTACGAGCAGTACTTC. Protein product: CASSEWARGGYEQYF.

The sample holds many counts of this clonotype. This chain connects TRBV6-2 or TRBV6-3 to TRBJ2-1; TRBD2 matches 13 bases. CDR1 is MNHEY, CDR2 SVGEGT, per germline. The CDR3 is 16 residues long. The ends lost 6 bases at V and 3 bases at J; junction bases unmatched: 5. The CDR3 DNA reads TGTGCCAGCAGCCAAGGGACTAGCGGGATCTACAATGAGCAGTTCTTC. It translates to CASSQGTSGIYNEQFF.